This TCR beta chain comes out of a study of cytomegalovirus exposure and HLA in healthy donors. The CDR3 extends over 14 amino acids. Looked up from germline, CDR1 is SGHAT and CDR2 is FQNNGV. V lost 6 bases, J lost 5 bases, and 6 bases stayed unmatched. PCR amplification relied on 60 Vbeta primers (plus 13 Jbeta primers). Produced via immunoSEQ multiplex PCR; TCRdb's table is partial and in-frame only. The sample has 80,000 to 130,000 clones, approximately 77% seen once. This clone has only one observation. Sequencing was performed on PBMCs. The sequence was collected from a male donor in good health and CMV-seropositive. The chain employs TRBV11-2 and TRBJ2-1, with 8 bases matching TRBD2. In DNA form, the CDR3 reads TGTGCCAGCAGTCGGGGGCGGGGGGACAATGAGCAGTTCTTC. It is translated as CASSRGRGDNEQFF.